A selection of T cell receptor beta chains follows, all from one sample in a study of blood T cell repertoires in COVID-19. The table came from immunoSEQ multiplex PCR; TCRdb's copy has only in-frame clones and leaves some out. The repertoire includes hundreds of thousands of clones, under 85% of them detected once, and 1.3% sits in the top ten. The source material was peripheral blood. The receptors come from a woman in her thirties with COVID-19, enrolled during active disease. Each CDR3 is given with its conserved first and last residue. The order of the fields is V gene, J gene, CDR3 protein.

V: TRBV7-9
J: TRBJ1-2
CDR3: CASSILPEGSIYGYTF

V: TRBV27
J: TRBJ2-7
CDR3: CASSPLAGVSYEQYF

V: TRBV2
J: TRBJ1-1
CDR3: CATAGVRMNTEAFF

V: TRBV18
J: TRBJ2-1
CDR3: CASSPPGRSYNEQFF

V: TRBV28
J: TRBJ2-7
CDR3: CASSSMGGGISSYEQYF

V: TRBV12-3/TRBV12-4
J: TRBJ1-2
CDR3: CASRQGHLYGYTF

V: TRBV2
J: TRBJ2-7
CDR3: CASSRDRGPEQYF

V: TRBV18
J: TRBJ2-1
CDR3: CASSPSTSAIGNEQFF

V: TRBV11-2
J: TRBJ2-3
CDR3: CASSLPLSTDTQYF

V: TRBV6-5
J: TRBJ2-7
CDR3: CASSSIKDSFTYEQYF

V: TRBV27
J: TRBJ2-7
CDR3: CASSPQGVYYEQYF

V: TRBV7-9
J: TRBJ1-5
CDR3: CASSSWQGEGNQPQHF

V: TRBV30
J: TRBJ2-3
CDR3: CAWTPGLAGGGDTQYF

V: TRBV5-6
J: TRBJ1-2
CDR3: CASSLGTGLTNYGYTF

V: TRBV5-1
J: TRBJ2-5
CDR3: CASSSTSYQETQYF

V: TRBV6-2/TRBV6-3
J: TRBJ1-6
CDR3: CASSPRGENSPLHF

V: TRBV6-5
J: TRBJ1-1
CDR3: CASSYSTGGMNTEAFF

V: TRBV18
J: TRBJ2-7
CDR3: CASSSLAGGPGEQYF

V: TRBV10-3
J: TRBJ1-5
CDR3: CAISRTGDNQPQHF

V: TRBV11-2
J: TRBJ2-5
CDR3: CASSLTSGRAETQYF

V: TRBV27
J: TRBJ2-1
CDR3: CASGWLGVNEQFF

V: TRBV7-2
J: TRBJ1-2
CDR3: CASSLGGFNYGYTF

V: TRBV7-9
J: TRBJ2-7
CDR3: CASTPPTSSLAGPRQYEQYF

V: TRBV5-8
J: TRBJ1-4
CDR3: CASSLGLKGPTEKLFF

V: TRBV4-1
J: TRBJ1-1
CDR3: CASSPIVGVGGTEAFF

V: TRBV7-9
J: TRBJ1-4
CDR3: CASSRSQGVDEKLFF

V: TRBV6-2/TRBV6-3
J: TRBJ2-1
CDR3: CASSYVFPEQFF

V: TRBV7-2
J: TRBJ1-4
CDR3: CASSLDRDFEKLFF

V: TRBV2
J: TRBJ2-6
CDR3: CARLDRGPSGANVLTF

V: TRBV2
J: TRBJ2-1
CDR3: CASSEGGRRPYKPQFF

V: TRBV18
J: TRBJ2-1
CDR3: CASSPDYHNEQFF

V: TRBV5-6
J: TRBJ1-1
CDR3: CASSLFFEQDKNTEAFF

V: TRBV7-9
J: TRBJ2-7
CDR3: CASSTLTSGYEQYF

V: TRBV28
J: TRBJ1-1
CDR3: CASSLVDRGPNTEAFF

V: TRBV4-3
J: TRBJ2-1
CDR3: CASSQEQFYNEQFF

V: TRBV24-1
J: TRBJ2-2
CDR3: CATRDYGTGELFF

V: TRBV6-6
J: TRBJ1-1
CDR3: CASSPETGQVNTEAFF

V: TRBV9
J: TRBJ1-2
CDR3: CASSVVPENYGYTF

V: TRBV7-9
J: TRBJ1-1
CDR3: CASSLDSSVSFF

V: TRBV2
J: TRBJ2-7
CDR3: CATQATTSDSHSYEQYF

V: TRBV6-2/TRBV6-3
J: TRBJ1-2
CDR3: CASSPGSYRTYNYGYTF

V: TRBV6-1
J: TRBJ2-5
CDR3: CASSEARQLAGTQYF

V: TRBV18
J: TRBJ2-1
CDR3: CASSLGGNEQFF

V: TRBV30
J: TRBJ2-1
CDR3: CAWSVGGLSEQFF

V: TRBV7-2
J: TRBJ1-5
CDR3: CASSLGAGTGISQPQHF

V: TRBV27
J: TRBJ2-2
CDR3: CASGILAGPSLGELFF

V: TRBV7-2
J: TRBJ2-7
CDR3: CASSSGTSGSFDEQYF

V: TRBV6-5
J: TRBJ2-7
CDR3: CASSYGQVADEQYF

V: TRBV6-5
J: TRBJ1-1
CDR3: CASTRGSEAFF

V: TRBV18
J: TRBJ1-2
CDR3: CASSPTGGAGYGYTF

V: TRBV11-2
J: TRBJ2-1
CDR3: CASSLVRLAGRGLFF

V: TRBV20-1
J: TRBJ2-3
CDR3: CSAVAEETQYF

V: TRBV7-9
J: TRBJ2-3
CDR3: CASSSPIMGTSGTPDTQYF

V: TRBV11-2
J: TRBJ2-7
CDR3: CASSQGPGYEQYF

V: TRBV6-2/TRBV6-3
J: TRBJ2-5
CDR3: CASSSLVAAETQYF

V: TRBV6-5
J: TRBJ2-2
CDR3: CASSLGGRTGELFF

V: TRBV7-2
J: TRBJ1-4
CDR3: CASSFDRASNEKLFF

V: TRBV7-9
J: TRBJ2-1
CDR3: CASSLTSGIYNEQFF

V: TRBV19
J: TRBJ1-5
CDR3: CASSALFKRGRSDQPQHF